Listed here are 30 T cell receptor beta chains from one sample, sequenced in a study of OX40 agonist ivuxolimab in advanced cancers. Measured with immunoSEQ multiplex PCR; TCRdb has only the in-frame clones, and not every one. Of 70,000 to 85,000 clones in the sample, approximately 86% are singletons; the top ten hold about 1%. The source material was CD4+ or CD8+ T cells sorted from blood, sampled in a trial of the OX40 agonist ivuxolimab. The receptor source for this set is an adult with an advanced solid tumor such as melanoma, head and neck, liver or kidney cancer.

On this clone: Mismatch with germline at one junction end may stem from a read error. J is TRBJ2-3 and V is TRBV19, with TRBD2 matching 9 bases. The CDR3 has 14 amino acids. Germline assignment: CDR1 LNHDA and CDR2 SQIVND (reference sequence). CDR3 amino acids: CASSTTRTSAVGNF. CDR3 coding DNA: TGTGCCAGTAGTACTACCCGGACTAGCGCCGTAGGGAATTTT. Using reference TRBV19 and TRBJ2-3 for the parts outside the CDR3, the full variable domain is DGGITQSPKYLFRKEGQNVTLSCEQNLNHDAMYWYRQDPGQGLRLIYYSQIVNDFQKGDIAEGYSVSREKKESFPLTVTSAQKNPTAFYLCASSTTRTSAVGNFGPGTRLTVL.

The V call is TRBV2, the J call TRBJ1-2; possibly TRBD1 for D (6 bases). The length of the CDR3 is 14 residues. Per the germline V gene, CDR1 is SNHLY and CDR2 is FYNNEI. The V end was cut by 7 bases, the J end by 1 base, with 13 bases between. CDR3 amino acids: CASKGQNLNYGYTF. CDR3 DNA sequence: TGTGCCAGCAAAGGACAGAACCTTAACTATGGCTACACCTTC.

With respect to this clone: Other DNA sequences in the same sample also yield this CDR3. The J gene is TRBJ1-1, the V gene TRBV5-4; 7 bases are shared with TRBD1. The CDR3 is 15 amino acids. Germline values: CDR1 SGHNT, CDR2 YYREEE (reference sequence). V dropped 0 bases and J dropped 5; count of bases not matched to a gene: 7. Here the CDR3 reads CASSLAGAGGTEAFF. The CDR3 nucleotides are TGTGCCAGCAGCTTGGCCGGGGCAGGGGGGACTGAAGCTTTCTTT. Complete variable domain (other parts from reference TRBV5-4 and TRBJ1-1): ETGVTQSPTHLIKTRGQQVTLRCSSQSGHNTVSWYQQALGQGPQFIFQYYREEENGRGNFPPRFSGLQFPNYSSELNVNALELDDSALYLCASSLAGAGGTEAFFGQGTRLTVV.

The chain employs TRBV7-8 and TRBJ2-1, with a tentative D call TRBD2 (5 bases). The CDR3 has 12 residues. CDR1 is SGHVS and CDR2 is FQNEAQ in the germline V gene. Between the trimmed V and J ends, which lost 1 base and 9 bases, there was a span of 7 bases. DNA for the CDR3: TGTGCCAGCAGCTTAGGCCGGGGTGAGCAGTTCTTC. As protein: CASSLGRGEQFF.

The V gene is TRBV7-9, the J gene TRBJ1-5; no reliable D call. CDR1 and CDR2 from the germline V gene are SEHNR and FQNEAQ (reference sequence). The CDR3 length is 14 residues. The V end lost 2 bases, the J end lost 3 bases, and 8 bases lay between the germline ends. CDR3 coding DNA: TGTGCCAGCAGCTTAATCGGCAACAATCAGCCCCAGCATTTT. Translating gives CASSLIGNNQPQHF.

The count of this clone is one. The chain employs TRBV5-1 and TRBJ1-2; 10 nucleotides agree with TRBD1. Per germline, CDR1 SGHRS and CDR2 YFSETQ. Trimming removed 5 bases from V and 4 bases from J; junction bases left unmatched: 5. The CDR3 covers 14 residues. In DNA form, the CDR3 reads TGCGCCAGCAGTCCGGGACAGGGGATCTATGGCTACACCTTC. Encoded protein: CASSPGQGIYGYTF.

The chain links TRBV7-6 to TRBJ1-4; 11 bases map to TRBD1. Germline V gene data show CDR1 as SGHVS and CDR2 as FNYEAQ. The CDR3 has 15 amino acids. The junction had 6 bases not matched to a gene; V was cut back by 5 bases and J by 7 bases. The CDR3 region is CASSAMGQGGEKLFF. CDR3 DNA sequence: TGTGCCAGCAGCGCCATGGGACAGGGGGGTGAAAAACTGTTTTTT. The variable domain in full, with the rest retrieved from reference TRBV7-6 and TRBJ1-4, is GAGVSQSPRYKVTKRGQDVALRCDPISGHVSLYWYRQALGQGPEFLTYFNYEAQQDKSGLPNDRFSAERPEGSISTLTIQRTEQRDSAMYRCASSAMGQGGEKLFFGSGTQLSVL.

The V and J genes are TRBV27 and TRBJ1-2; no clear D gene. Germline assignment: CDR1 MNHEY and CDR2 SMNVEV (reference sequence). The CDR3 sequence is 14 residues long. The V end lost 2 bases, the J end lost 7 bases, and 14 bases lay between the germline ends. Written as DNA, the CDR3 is TGTGCCAGCAGTTTAGTCCCTCCTGACGGTGGCTACACCTTC. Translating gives CASSLVPPDGGYTF.

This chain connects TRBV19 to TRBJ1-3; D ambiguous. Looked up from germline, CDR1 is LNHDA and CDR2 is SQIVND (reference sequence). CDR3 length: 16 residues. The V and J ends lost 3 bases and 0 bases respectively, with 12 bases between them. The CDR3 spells CASSMWQLSSGNTIYF. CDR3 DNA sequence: TGTGCCAGTAGTATGTGGCAACTATCCTCTGGAAACACCATATATTTT.

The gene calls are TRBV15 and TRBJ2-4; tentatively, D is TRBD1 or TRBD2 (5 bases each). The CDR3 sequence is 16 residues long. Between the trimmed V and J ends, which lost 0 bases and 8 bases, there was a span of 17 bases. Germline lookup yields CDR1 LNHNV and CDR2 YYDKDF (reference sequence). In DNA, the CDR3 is TGTGCCACCAGCAGAGATATGAGAGGGGCCGCGGACATTCAGTACTTC. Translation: CATSRDMRGAADIQYF.

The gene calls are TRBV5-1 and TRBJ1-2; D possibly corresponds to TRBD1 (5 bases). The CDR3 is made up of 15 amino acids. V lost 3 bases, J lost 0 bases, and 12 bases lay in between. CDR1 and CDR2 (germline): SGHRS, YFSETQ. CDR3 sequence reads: CASSSGQGANYGYTF. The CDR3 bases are TGCGCCAGCAGCTCTGGACAAGGAGCTAACTATGGCTACACCTTC.

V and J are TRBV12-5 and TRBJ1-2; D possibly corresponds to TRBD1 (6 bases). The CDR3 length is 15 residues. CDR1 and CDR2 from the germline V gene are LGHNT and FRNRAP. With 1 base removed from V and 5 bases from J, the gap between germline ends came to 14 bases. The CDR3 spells CASGLAPRGIYGYTF. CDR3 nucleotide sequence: TGTGCTAGTGGTTTGGCCCCCAGGGGTATTTATGGCTACACCTTC.

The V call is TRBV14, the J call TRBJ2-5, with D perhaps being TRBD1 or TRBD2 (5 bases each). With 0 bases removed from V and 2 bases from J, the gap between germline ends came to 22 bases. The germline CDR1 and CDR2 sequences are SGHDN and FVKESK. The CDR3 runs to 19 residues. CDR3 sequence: CASSQEPNPNYWGQETQYF. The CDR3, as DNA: TGTGCCAGCAGCCAAGAACCCAACCCGAATTATTGGGGGCAAGAGACCCAGTACTTC.

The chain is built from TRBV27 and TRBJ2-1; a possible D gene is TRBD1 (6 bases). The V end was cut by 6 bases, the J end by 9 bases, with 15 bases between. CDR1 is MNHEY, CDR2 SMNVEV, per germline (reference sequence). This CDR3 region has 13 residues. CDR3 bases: TGTGCCAGCAGCCGACAGGTGTTCGGTGAGCAGTTCTTC. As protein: CASSRQVFGEQFF.

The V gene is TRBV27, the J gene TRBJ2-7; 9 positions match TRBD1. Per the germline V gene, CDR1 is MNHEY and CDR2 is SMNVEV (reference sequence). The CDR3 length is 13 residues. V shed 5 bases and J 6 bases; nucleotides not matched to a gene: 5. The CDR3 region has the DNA TGTGCCAGCAGTAAACAGGGGGCGAGCGAGCAGTACTTC. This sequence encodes CASSKQGASEQYF.

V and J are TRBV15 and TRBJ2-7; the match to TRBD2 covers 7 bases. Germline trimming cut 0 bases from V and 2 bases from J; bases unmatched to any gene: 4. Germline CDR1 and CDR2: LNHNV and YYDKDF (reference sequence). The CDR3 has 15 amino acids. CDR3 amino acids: CATSREGEGTYEQYF. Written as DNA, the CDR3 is TGTGCCACCAGCAGAGAAGGGGAGGGGACCTACGAGCAGTACTTC.

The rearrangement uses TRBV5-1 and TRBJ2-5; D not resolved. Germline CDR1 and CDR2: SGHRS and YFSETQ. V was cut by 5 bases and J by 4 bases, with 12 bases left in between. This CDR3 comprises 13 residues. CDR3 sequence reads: CASSLMSRETQYF. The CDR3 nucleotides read TGCGCCAGCAGTTTAATGTCGCGAGAGACCCAGTACTTC. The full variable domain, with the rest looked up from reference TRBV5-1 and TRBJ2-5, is KAGVTQTPRYLIKTRGQQVTLSCSPISGHRSVSWYQQTPGQGLQFLFEYFSETQRNKGNFPGRFSGRQFSNSRSEMNVSTLELGDSALYLCASSLMSRETQYFGPGTRLLVL.

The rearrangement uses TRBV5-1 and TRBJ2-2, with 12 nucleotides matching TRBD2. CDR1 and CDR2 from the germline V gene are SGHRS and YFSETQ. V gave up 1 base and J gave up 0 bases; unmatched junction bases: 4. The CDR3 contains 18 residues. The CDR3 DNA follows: TGCGCCAGCAGCTTGCCCGGACTAGCGGGGACGAACACCGGGGAGCTGTTTTTT. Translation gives CASSLPGLAGTNTGELFF.

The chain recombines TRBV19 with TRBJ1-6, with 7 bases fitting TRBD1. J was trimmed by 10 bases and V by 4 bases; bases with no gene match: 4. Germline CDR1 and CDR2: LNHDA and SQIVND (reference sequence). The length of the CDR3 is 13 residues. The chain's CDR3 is CASSTADRSPLHF. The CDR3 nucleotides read TGTGCCAGTAGTACCGCGGACAGGTCACCCCTCCACTTT.

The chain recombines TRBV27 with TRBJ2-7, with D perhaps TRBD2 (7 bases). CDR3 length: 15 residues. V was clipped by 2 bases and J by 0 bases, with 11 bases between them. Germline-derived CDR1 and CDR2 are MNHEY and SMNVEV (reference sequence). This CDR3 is CASSLQGRASYEQYF. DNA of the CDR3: TGTGCCAGCAGTTTACAGGGGAGGGCCTCCTACGAGCAGTACTTC.

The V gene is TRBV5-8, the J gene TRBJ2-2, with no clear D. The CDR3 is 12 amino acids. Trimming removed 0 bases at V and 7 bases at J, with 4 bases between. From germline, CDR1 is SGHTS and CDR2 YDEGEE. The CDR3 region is CASSLEVGELFF. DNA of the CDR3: TGTGCCAGCAGCTTGGAGGTCGGGGAGCTGTTTTTT.

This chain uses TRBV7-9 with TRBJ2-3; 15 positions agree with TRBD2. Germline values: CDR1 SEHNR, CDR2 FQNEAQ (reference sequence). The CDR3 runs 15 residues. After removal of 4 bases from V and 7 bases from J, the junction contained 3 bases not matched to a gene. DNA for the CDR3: TGTGCCAGCAGCTGGACTAGCGGGGGGGCTAATACGCAGTATTTT. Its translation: CASSWTSGGANTQYF.

The CDR3 bases are TGTGCCAGCGGGCGGGAGGGAGCCAATGAGCAGTTCTTC. Its translation is CASGREGANEQFF. V gene TRBV6-6 combines with J gene TRBJ2-1; 9 bases are shared with TRBD2. This CDR3 has 13 residues. Germline V gives CDR1 MNHNY, CDR2 SVGAGI (reference sequence). The V segment lost 8 bases and the J segment 6 bases; nucleotides outside the gene matches: 5.

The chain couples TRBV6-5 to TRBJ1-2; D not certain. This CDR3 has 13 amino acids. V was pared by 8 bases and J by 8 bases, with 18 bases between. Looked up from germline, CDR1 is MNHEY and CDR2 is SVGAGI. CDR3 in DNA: TGTGCCAGCGCCCTCTCGGGGTTGGGGGGCTACACCTTC. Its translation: CASALSGLGGYTF.

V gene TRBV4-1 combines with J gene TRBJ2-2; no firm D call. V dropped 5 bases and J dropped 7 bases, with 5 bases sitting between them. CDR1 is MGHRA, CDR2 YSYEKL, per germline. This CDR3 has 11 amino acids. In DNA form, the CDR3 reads TGCGCCAGCAGCAGGATCGGGGAGCTGTTTTTT. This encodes CASSRIGELFF.

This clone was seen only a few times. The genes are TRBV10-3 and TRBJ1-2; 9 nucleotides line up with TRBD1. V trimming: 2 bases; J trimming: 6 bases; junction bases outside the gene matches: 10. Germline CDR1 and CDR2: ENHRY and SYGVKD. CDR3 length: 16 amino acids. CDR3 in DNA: TGTGCCATCAGTGAGGGGACAGGGCGTCGGGGTAATGGCTACACCTTC. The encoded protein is CAISEGTGRRGNGYTF.

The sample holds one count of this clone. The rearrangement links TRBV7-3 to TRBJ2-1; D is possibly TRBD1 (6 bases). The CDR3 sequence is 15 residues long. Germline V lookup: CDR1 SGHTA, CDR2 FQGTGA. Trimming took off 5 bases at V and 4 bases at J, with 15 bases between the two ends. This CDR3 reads CASSPTGQNYNEQFF. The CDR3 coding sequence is TGTGCCAGCAGCCCCACAGGACAGAATTACAATGAGCAGTTCTTC.

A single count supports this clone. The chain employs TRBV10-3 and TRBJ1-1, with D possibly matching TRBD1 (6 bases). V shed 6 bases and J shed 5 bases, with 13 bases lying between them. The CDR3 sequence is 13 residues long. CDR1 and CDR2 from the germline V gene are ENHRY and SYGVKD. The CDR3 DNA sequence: TGTGCCATCAGCGAACAGGGTGAGACTGAAGCTTTCTTT. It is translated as CAISEQGETEAFF.

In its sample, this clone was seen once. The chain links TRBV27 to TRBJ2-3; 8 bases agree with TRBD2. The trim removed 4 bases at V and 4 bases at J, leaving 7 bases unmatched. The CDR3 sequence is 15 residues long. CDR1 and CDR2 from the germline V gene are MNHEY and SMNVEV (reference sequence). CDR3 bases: TGTGCCAGCAGTTCAGCAGGGCGGGAGGCAGATACGCAGTATTTT. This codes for CASSSAGREADTQYF.

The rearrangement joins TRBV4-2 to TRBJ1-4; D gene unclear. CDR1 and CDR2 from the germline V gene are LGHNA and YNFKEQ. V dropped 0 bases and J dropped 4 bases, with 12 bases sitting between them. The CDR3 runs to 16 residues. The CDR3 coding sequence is TGTGCCAGCAGCCAAGATCAGTCAGCTCTTAATGAAAAACTGTTTTTT. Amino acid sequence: CASSQDQSALNEKLFF.